These T cell receptor beta chains were read from a single sample in a study of PD-L1 blockade in urothelial cancer. Using immunoSEQ multiplex PCR, the repertoire was profiled, and TCRdb retains in-frame clones only, with some absent. The sample lists some 40,000 clones; about four fifths were seen once. Material: PBMCs, obtained around atezolizumab (anti-PD-L1) treatment. Receptor source: a man in his sixties with urothelial cancer. The CDR3 runs from the conserved cysteine through the conserved F or W. D genes are given only for firm matches. Clone size is shown for a subset of rows, as once, few, many or a class of expanded clone.

size	D	J	V	CDR3	DNA
NA	NA	TRBJ2-5	TRBV5-4	CASRRGQGRGAQYF	TGTGCCAGCAGGAGAGGACAGGGCCGGGGGGCCCAGTACTTC
NA	TRBD1	TRBJ1-1	TRBV18	CASSSGTGFSDTEAFF	TGTGCCAGCTCATCCGGGACAGGGTTTTCGGACACTGAAGCTTTCTTT
NA	NA	TRBJ1-2	TRBV6-6	CASSYAEISGDYGYTF	TGTGCCAGCAGTTACGCGGAAATATCAGGGGACTATGGCTACACCTTC
medium-sized	TRBD2	TRBJ2-7	TRBV5-1	CASSTGTNSYEQYF	TGCGCCAGCAGTACCGGGACTAACTCCTACGAGCAGTACTTC
NA	NA	TRBJ2-7	TRBV7-9	CASTPETRYEQYF	TGTGCCAGCACCCCGGAGACCCGCTACGAGCAGTACTTC
NA	NA	TRBJ1-5	TRBV11-3	CASSGARGNQPQHF	TGTGCCAGCAGCGGTGCCAGGGGCAATCAGCCCCAGCATTTT
NA	TRBD1	TRBJ1-1	TRBV6-5	CASKRQGQNTEAFF	TGTGCCAGCAAAAGACAGGGTCAGAACACTGAAGCTTTCTTT
NA	TRBD1	TRBJ2-3	TRBV10-3	CAIRETGTDTQYF	TGTGCCATCAGGGAGACAGGGACAGATACGCAGTATTTT
NA	TRBD1	TRBJ1-2	TRBV10-3	CAISDGGDRGNYGYTF	TGTGCCATCAGTGACGGTGGGGACAGGGGGAACTATGGCTACACCTTC
NA	NA	TRBJ1-1	TRBV4-1	CASSRDGYPNTEAFF	TGCGCCAGCAGCCGAGACGGGTACCCGAACACTGAAGCTTTCTTT
NA	TRBD1	TRBJ1-5	TRBV2	CASKLQGNQPQHF	TGTGCCAGCAAGTTACAGGGGAATCAGCCCCAGCATTTT
NA	TRBD1	TRBJ2-7	TRBV2	CASSGSDRGLDEQYF	TGTGCCAGCAGTGGGTCGGACAGGGGCCTAGACGAGCAGTACTTC
NA	TRBD1	TRBJ2-3	TRBV7-2	CASSSGQGHLTDTQYF	TGTGCCAGCAGCTCCGGACAGGGCCACCTCACAGATACGCAGTATTTT
NA	TRBD1	TRBJ2-7	TRBV15	CATSIRTGKYEQYF	TGTGCCACCAGCATTCGGACAGGGAAGTACGAGCAGTACTTC
few	NA	TRBJ1-5	TRBV28	CASRAGDQPQHF	TGTGCCAGCCGGGCAGGGGATCAGCCCCAGCATTTT
few	NA	TRBJ1-1	TRBV19	CASSSTGRTEAFF	TGTGCCAGTAGTTCCACCGGGAGGACTGAAGCTTTCTTT
NA	NA	TRBJ2-2	TRBV5-1	CASSFPGGQNTGELFF	TGCGCCAGCAGCTTCCCCGGGGGTCAGAACACCGGGGAGCTGTTTTTT
NA	TRBD1	TRBJ1-4	TRBV2	CASTLDRGYEKLFF	TGTGCCAGCACCCTGGACAGGGGGTATGAAAAACTGTTTTTT
NA	NA	TRBJ1-2	TRBV6-6	CASVWGGRDGYTF	TGTGCCAGCGTTTGGGGGGGCAGGGATGGCTACACCTTC
NA	NA	TRBJ2-5	TRBV10-3	CAISELAGSETQYF	TGTGCCATCAGTGAACTTGCGGGCTCAGAGACCCAGTACTTC
NA	TRBD1	TRBJ2-7	TRBV27	CASSLWDRGLGEQYF	TGTGCCAGCAGTCTCTGGGACAGGGGGCTTGGGGAGCAGTACTTC
NA	TRBD2	TRBJ2-3	TRBV4-1	CASSTPGLAGAPPGSDTQYF	TGCGCCAGCAGCACGCCGGGACTAGCGGGGGCTCCACCAGGCTCGGATACGCAGTATTTT
NA	TRBD1	TRBJ1-2	TRBV19	CASSTDRVDNYGYTF	TGTGCCAGTAGTACAGACAGGGTCGATAACTATGGCTACACCTTC
NA	TRBD2	TRBJ2-3	TRBV5-1	CASSLGGLAGSATDTQYF	TGCGCCAGCAGCTTGGGGGGGTTAGCGGGGTCTGCCACAGATACGCAGTATTTT
NA	NA	TRBJ2-7	TRBV20-1	CLLSDAYEQYF	TGCCTACTCAGCGACGCCTACGAGCAGTACTTC
NA	TRBD2	TRBJ2-4	TRBV7-2	CASSLASSGGAAKNIQYF	TGTGCCAGCAGCTTAGCATCTAGCGGGGGGGCCGCCAAAAACATTCAGTACTTC
NA	NA	TRBJ2-7	TRBV6-1	CASSEGGRWGLIDEQYF	TGTGCCAGCAGTGAAGGGGGGAGGTGGGGCTTGATCGACGAGCAGTACTTC